The T cell receptor beta chain under discussion was sequenced for a study of human T cells and chemical hapten exposure. Study-wide background: Sensitization involved placing 2% DPC onto an approximately 2 cm by approximately 2 cm region of upper inner arm skin. Cases of alopecia areata, totalis or universalis occurred in a predominantly female patient group.

This clonotype occurred a few times. Time point indicated: pre-sensitization, week 0. Treatment described: therapeutic diphenylcyclopropenone sensitization with weekly scalp DPC. Per germline, CDR1 MNHEY and CDR2 SVGAGI. CDR3 length: 14 residues. The ends were cut back, 5 bases at V and 4 bases at J, with 11 bases in the middle. In the authors' workflow: Ranging from about 20,000 to 750,000, TCR counts per sample had a median value of around 91,000. TCRdb redid the calling of the RACE reads with MiXCR, one entry per CDR3 protein. The V and J calls come from TCRdb's annotation, not from the publication. This sample has around 300,000 distinct CDR3 sequences, with about 7.7% found just once.

Sequencing used whole blood, obtained in connection with sensitization to the hapten diphenylcyclopropenone (DPC). The J gene is TRBJ1-4, the V gene TRBV6-5; D gene ambiguous. This receptor was taken from a man aged 18 to 29 with alopecia areata. Some clones in this sample may be carry-over from other donors' samples. In DNA, the CDR3 is TGTGCCAGCAGTCACCAGTCGGGTAATGAAAAACTGTTTTTT. This translates into CASSHQSGNEKLFF.